This T cell receptor (beta chain) originates from a study of blood T cell repertoires in COVID-19. The overall study: The United States, Italy and Spain provided the acute and convalescent COVID-19 samples.

Clones were sequenced by immunoSEQ multiplex PCR, and TCRdb holds only the in-frame ones, with some missing. The data show about 200,000 clones, around nine tenths seen once. This CDR3 region has 18 residues. This receptor was obtained from a man in his 60s with active or convalescent COVID-19. This chain connects TRBV21-1 to TRBJ1-3; the table assigns TRBD1, which was not confirmed against the DNA. TRBV21-1 has pseudogene status. The sequencing input was peripheral blood. This chain's CDR3 is CASSKGTGDVWNGNTIYF. The CDR3 DNA is TGTGCCAGCAGCAAAGGGACAGGGGACGTCTGGAATGGAAACACCATATATTTT.